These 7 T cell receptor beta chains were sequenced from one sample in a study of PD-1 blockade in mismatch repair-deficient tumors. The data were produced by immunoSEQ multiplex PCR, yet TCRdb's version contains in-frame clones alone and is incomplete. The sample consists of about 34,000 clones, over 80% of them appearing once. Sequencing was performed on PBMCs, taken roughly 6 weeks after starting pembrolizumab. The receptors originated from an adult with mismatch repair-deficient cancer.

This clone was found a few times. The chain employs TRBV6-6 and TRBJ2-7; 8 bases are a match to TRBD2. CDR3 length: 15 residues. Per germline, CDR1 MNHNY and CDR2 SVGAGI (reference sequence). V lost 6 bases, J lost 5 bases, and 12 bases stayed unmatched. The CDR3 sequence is CASRRSPGLENEQYF. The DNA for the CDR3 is TGTGCCAGCAGACGGAGTCCGGGACTAGAGAACGAGCAGTACTTC.

CDR3 protein: CSVARDRGDEQYF. CDR3 sequence (DNA): TGCAGCGTTGCTCGGGACAGGGGCGACGAGCAGTACTTC. The chain joins TRBV29-1 to TRBJ2-7, with 10 bases fitting TRBD1. The junction had 5 bases not matched to a gene; V was cut back by 4 bases and J by 5 bases. CDR1 is SQVTM, CDR2 ANQGSEA, per germline. CDR3 length equals 13 residues.

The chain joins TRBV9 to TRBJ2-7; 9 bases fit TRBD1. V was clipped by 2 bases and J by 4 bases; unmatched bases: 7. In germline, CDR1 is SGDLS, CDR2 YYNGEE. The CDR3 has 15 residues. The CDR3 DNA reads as TGTGCCAGCAGCGTGGCGACAGGGGGATTTTACGAGCAGTACTTC. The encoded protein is CASSVATGGFYEQYF.

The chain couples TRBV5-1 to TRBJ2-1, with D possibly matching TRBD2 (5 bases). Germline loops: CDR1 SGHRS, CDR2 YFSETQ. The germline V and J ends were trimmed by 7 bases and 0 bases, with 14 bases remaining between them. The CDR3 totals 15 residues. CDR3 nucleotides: TGCGCCAGCTCCCCGGCTAGCAGCTCCTACAATGAGCAGTTCTTC. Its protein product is CASSPASSSYNEQFF.

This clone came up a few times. CDR3 loop: CAIQASSYEQYF. CDR3 nucleotides: TGTGCCATCCAAGCAAGCTCCTACGAGCAGTACTTC. This chain links TRBV28 with TRBJ2-7, with no clear D. The CDR3 consists of 12 residues. Germline values: CDR1 MDHEN, CDR2 SYDVKM. Trimming took 10 bases from V and 0 from J, leaving 10 bases between them.

This chain's CDR3 is CASSYGTGGYGYTF. DNA of the CDR3: TGTGCCAGCAGTTACGGGACAGGGGGCTATGGCTACACCTTC. The genes are TRBV6-5 and TRBJ1-2; 11 bases map to TRBD1. The CDR3 has 14 amino acids. Germline CDR1 is MNHEY and CDR2 is SVGAGI. Germline trimming cut 2 bases from V and 4 bases from J; bases unmatched to any gene: 0.

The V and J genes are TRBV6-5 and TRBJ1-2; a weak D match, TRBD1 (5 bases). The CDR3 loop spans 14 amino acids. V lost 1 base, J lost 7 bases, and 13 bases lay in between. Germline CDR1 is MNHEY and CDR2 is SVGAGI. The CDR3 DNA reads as TGTGCCAGCAGTTACTGGGGACTCGGGACTGGCTACACCTTC. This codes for CASSYWGLGTGYTF.